The 24 T cell receptor beta chains listed next were all sequenced from one sample in a study of blood T cell repertoires in COVID-19. Clones were read by immunoSEQ multiplex PCR, and TCRdb kept only the in-frame ones, dropping some. There are fewer than 180,000 clones in the sample; just over 85% occur only once, and less than 3.5% lies in the top ten. Specimen: peripheral blood. The receptors were sampled from a man aged 65 to 79 with acute or convalescent COVID-19.

CDR3 loop: CASSLAGHEQYF. As DNA, the CDR3 is TGTGCCAGCAGCTTGGCAGGTCACGAGCAGTACTTC. The rearrangement uses TRBV5-5 and TRBJ2-7; D remains ambiguous. The germline V and J ends were trimmed by 0 bases and 5 bases, with 6 bases remaining between them. The CDR3 length is 12 residues. From germline, CDR1 is SGHKS and CDR2 YYEKEE (reference sequence).

The chain combines TRBV12-3 or TRBV12-4 with TRBJ2-5; possibly TRBD1 for D (5 bases). The CDR3 loop spans 13 amino acids. V lost 4 bases and J lost 2, with 8 bases in between. CDR3 protein: CASSYRSQETQYF. CDR3 nucleotides: TGTGCCAGCAGTTACAGGAGTCAAGAGACCCAGTACTTC.

This chain links TRBV4-2 with TRBJ1-6, with 10 bases that match TRBD1. The CDR3 runs to 16 residues. Germline CDR1 LGHNA, CDR2 YNFKEQ. V shed 0 bases, J shed 7 bases, and the junction held 3 bases outside the gene matches. The chain's CDR3 is CASSQDGDRGNSPLHF. CDR3 DNA: TGTGCCAGCAGCCAAGACGGGGACAGGGGCAATTCACCCCTCCACTTT.

This chain links TRBV6-5 with TRBJ1-3; TRBD1 aligns across 7 bases. This CDR3 has 15 residues. The germline V gene encodes CDR1 MNHEY and CDR2 SVGAGI. V lost 0 bases, J lost 3 bases, and 2 bases stayed unmatched. The chain's CDR3 is CASSYSTGFGNTIYF. In DNA, the CDR3 is TGTGCCAGCAGTTACTCGACAGGGTTTGGAAACACCATATATTTT.

This clone was counted between two and nine times. The V gene is TRBV19, the J gene TRBJ2-7; possible D gene TRBD2, 6 bases. The CDR3 has 15 amino acids. Germline CDR1 reads LNHDA; CDR2 reads SQIVND (reference sequence). V was shortened by 6 bases and J by 0 bases, with 15 bases between the two germline ends. CDR3 DNA: TGTGCCAGTAGCTCACTCGGGAGATCCTCCTACGAGCAGTACTTC. Its protein is CASSSLGRSSYEQYF.

V usage is TRBV7-9 and J usage is TRBJ1-1, with D unclear. The V gene lost 5 bases and the J gene lost 0 bases, with 13 bases spanning the gap. Germline CDR1 and CDR2: SEHNR and FQNEAQ (reference sequence). CDR3 length: 15 amino acids. The CDR3 DNA sequence: TGTGCCAGCAGCCCAACCGGGAATATGAACACTGAAGCTTTCTTT. Its translation is CASSPTGNMNTEAFF. The whole variable domain, remainder taken from reference TRBV7-9 and TRBJ1-1, is DTGVSQNPRHKITKRGQNVTFRCDPISEHNRLYWYRQTLGQGPEFLTYFQNEAQLEKSRLLSDRFSAERPKGSFSTLEIQRTEQGDSAMYLCASSPTGNMNTEAFFGQGTRLTVV.

The chain employs TRBV7-3 and TRBJ2-1; TRBD2 agrees at 7 bases. This CDR3 has 15 amino acids. J lost 2 bases, V lost 2 bases, and 3 bases had no gene match. CDR1 and CDR2 from the germline V gene are SGHTA and FQGTGA. CDR3 residues: CASSLAGVPYNEQFF. DNA for the CDR3: TGTGCCAGCAGCTTAGCGGGAGTTCCCTACAATGAGCAGTTCTTC.

The CDR3 DNA reads TGTGCCAGCAGCCTACGAACAGGGGGAGTCGAGACCCAGTACTTC. Its protein product is CASSLRTGGVETQYF. The chain combines TRBV6-2 or TRBV6-3 with TRBJ2-5, with TRBD1 matching over 8 bases. This CDR3 comprises 15 residues. Germline CDR1 reads MNHEY; CDR2 reads SVGEGT. The ends lost 6 bases at V and 5 bases at J; junction bases unmatched: 11.

The rearrangement links TRBV2 to TRBJ2-2; 8 positions agree with TRBD1. The germline gives CDR1 SNHLY, CDR2 FYNNEI. The CDR3 totals 20 residues. V lost 4 bases, J lost 0 bases, and 16 bases stayed unmatched. The CDR3 DNA sequence: TGTGCCAGCAGTGTACCTCGAACCGGGACAGGAGAAGCGAACACCGGGGAGCTGTTTTTT. Translated: CASSVPRTGTGEANTGELFF.

The gene calls are TRBV28 and TRBJ2-7, with D possibly being TRBD1 (5 bases). The ends were cut back, 6 bases at V and 0 bases at J, with 12 bases in the middle. The CDR3 is 14 amino acids. CDR1 MDHEN and CDR2 SYDVKM come from the germline V gene. CDR3 nucleotide sequence: TGTGCCAGCAGGATCCAACAGGCCTCCTACGAGCAGTACTTC. Amino acids: CASRIQQASYEQYF.

The chain links TRBV15 to TRBJ2-7, with 7 bases matching TRBD2. The germline V gene has CDR1 LNHNV and CDR2 YYDKDF (reference sequence). The V gene end was trimmed by 4 bases and the J gene end by 5 bases; junction bases not matched to a gene: 5. This CDR3 is built from 13 residues. CDR3 sequence (DNA): TGTGCCACCAGCATTAGGGAGGGCCACGAGCAGTACTTC. This sequence encodes CATSIREGHEQYF. The full variable domain, its missing parts supplied by reference TRBV15 and TRBJ2-7, is DAMVIQNPRYQVTQFGKPVTLSCSQTLNHNVMYWYQQKSSQAPKLLFHYYDKDFNNEADTPDNFQSRRPNTSFCFLDIRSPGLGDTAMYLCATSIREGHEQYFGPGTRLTVT.

The gene calls are TRBV6-5 and TRBJ1-1; 7 positions agree with TRBD1. CDR1 and CDR2 from the germline V gene are MNHEY and SVGAGI. V lost 2 bases to trimming and J lost 3 bases; unmatched junction nucleotides: 9. The CDR3 extends over 16 amino acids. The CDR3 here is CASSYGQGVGDTEAFF. For the CDR3, the DNA is TGTGCCAGCAGTTACGGGCAGGGGGTAGGGGACACTGAAGCTTTCTTT.

This rearrangement joins TRBV11-2 to TRBJ2-7; perhaps TRBD1 as D (5 bases). From germline, CDR1 is SGHAT and CDR2 FQNNGV. The length of the CDR3 is 16 residues. V shed 5 bases and J shed 0 bases, with 17 bases lying between them. CDR3 sequence: CASSPRSGSSSYEQYF. As DNA, the CDR3 is TGTGCCAGCAGCCCTCGGTCAGGGTCGAGCTCCTACGAGCAGTACTTC. The full variable domain, with the rest looked up from reference TRBV11-2 and TRBJ2-7, is EAGVAQSPRYKIIEKRQSVAFWCNPISGHATLYWYQQILGQGPKLLIQFQNNGVVDDSQLPKDRFSAERLKGVDSTLKIQPAKLEDSAVYLCASSPRSGSSSYEQYFGPGTRLTVT.

Details on this clone: This specimen includes other DNA sequences encoding the same CDR3. The rearrangement links TRBV27 to TRBJ1-2; D gene ambiguous. There are 13 residues in the CDR3. Germline values: CDR1 MNHEY, CDR2 SMNVEV (reference sequence). V dropped 5 bases and J dropped 0 bases, with 7 bases sitting between them. The CDR3 protein is CASSDRANYGYTF. In DNA form, the CDR3 reads TGTGCCAGCAGTGATAGAGCTAACTATGGCTACACCTTC.

The chain uses TRBV4-1 and TRBJ2-7, with 8 nucleotides matching TRBD2. The CDR3 sequence is 16 residues long. Looked up from germline, CDR1 is MGHRA and CDR2 is YSYEKL. Germline trimming cut 0 bases from V and 2 bases from J; bases unmatched to any gene: 6. DNA for the CDR3: TGCGCCAGCAGCCAAGATAGCGGGACGGGTACCTACGAGCAGTACTTC. Translating gives CASSQDSGTGTYEQYF.

The CDR3 nucleotides read TGTGCCAGCAGCGGGACAGGGAAGGGGGCCTATGGCTACACCTTC. Translated: CASSGTGKGAYGYTF. This chain links TRBV13 with TRBJ1-2, with TRBD1 matching over 9 bases. CDR1 and CDR2 (germline): PRHDT, FYEKMQ (reference sequence). V gave up 5 bases and J gave up 4 bases; unmatched junction bases: 8. The CDR3 sequence is 15 residues long.

J is TRBJ1-5 and V is TRBV19, with 9 bases lining up with TRBD1. CDR3 length equals 15 residues. In germline, CDR1 is LNHDA, CDR2 SQIVND (reference sequence). V lost 10 bases and J lost 2; bases outside the gene matches: 9. The CDR3 region is CATEGQGGGNQPQHF. CDR3 sequence (DNA): TGTGCCACCGAGGGACAGGGTGGCGGCAATCAGCCCCAGCATTTT.

V and J are TRBV29-1 and TRBJ1-4; TRBD1 aligns across 7 bases. Germline lookup yields CDR1 SQVTM and CDR2 ANQGSEA. Trimming cost V 4 bases and J 7 bases; bases outside gene matches: 6. CDR3 length equals 13 residues. CDR3 coding DNA: TGCAGCGTTGGACAGGGAGTTGCTGAAAAACTGTTTTTT. This codes for CSVGQGVAEKLFF.

Only a few counts were recorded for this clone. V usage is TRBV7-2 and J usage is TRBJ2-1; 7 bases map to TRBD2. Germline V CDR1 and CDR2: SGHTA, FQGNSA. Trimming cost V 0 bases and J 5 bases; bases outside gene matches: 4. The CDR3 covers 15 residues. The CDR3 sequence is CASSLAGTTNNEQFF. The CDR3 nucleotides read TGTGCCAGCAGCTTAGCCGGGACTACAAACAATGAGCAGTTCTTC. Filled out from reference TRBV7-2 and TRBJ2-1, the complete variable domain reads GAGVSQSPSNKVTEKGKDVELRCDPISGHTALYWYRQSLGQGLEFLIYFQGNSAPDKSGLPSDRFSAERTGGSVSTLTIQRTQQEDSAVYLCASSLAGTTNNEQFFGPGTRLTVL.

CDR3 protein: CASSTDGTSGSYEQYF. For the CDR3, the DNA is TGTGCCAGTAGTACCGACGGGACTAGCGGGAGTTACGAGCAGTACTTC. V gene TRBV19 combines with J gene TRBJ2-7, with 14 bases lining up with TRBD2. This CDR3 comprises 16 residues. V shed 4 bases, J shed 4 bases, and the junction held 6 bases outside the gene matches. In germline, CDR1 is LNHDA, CDR2 SQIVND (reference sequence).

This chain connects TRBV7-8 to TRBJ2-7; maybe TRBD1 (6 bases). The CDR3 loop spans 13 amino acids. The ends were cut back, 2 bases at V and 6 bases at J, with 11 bases in the middle. Germline V gene data show CDR1 as SGHVS and CDR2 as FQNEAQ. The CDR3 sequence: CASSLSTGSEQYF. CDR3 nucleotide sequence: TGTGCCAGCAGCTTAAGTACAGGGTCCGAGCAGTACTTC.

This chain uses TRBV2 with TRBJ1-4; possible D gene TRBD1, 6 bases. Germline CDR1 SNHLY, CDR2 FYNNEI. The CDR3 loop spans 14 amino acids. V lost 8 bases, J lost 7 bases, and 17 bases lay in between. CDR3 bases: TGTGCCAGCGGTTCCGGGACAACGCTTGAAAAACTGTTTTTT. This codes for CASGSGTTLEKLFF.

The rearrangement uses TRBV12-3 or TRBV12-4 and TRBJ2-5; D is possibly TRBD2 (6 bases). V was cut by 6 bases and J by 7 bases, with 15 bases left in between. The CDR3 spans 13 residues. CDR3 amino acids: CASRRDRGSTQYF. CDR3 bases: TGTGCCAGCAGACGGGACCGGGGGTCGACCCAGTACTTC.

The chain is built from TRBV30 and TRBJ2-7; tentatively, D is TRBD1 (5 bases). The V gene's germline CDR1 is GTSNPN and CDR2 SVGIG (reference sequence). The CDR3 length is 14 residues. V was shortened by 1 base and J by 4 bases, with 14 bases between the two germline ends. The CDR3 DNA reads TGTGCCTGGAGTGAACAGGTATTGGGTTACGAGCAGTACTTC. As protein: CAWSEQVLGYEQYF.